This T cell receptor (beta chain) is drawn from a study of PD-1 blockade in classical Hodgkin lymphoma. The sample holds one count of this clone. V lost 1 base and J lost 0, with 10 bases in between. There are 16 residues in the CDR3. Germline CDR1 is MGHRA and CDR2 is YSYEKL. Some clones are missing from TCRdb's copy, which holds only in-frame ones; the method was immunoSEQ multiplex PCR. The data hold approximately 18,000 clones, with around 80% observed a single time. Time point of the sample: cycle 4 day 1 (C4D1), after 5 to 7 weeks of nivolumab. All patients experienced relapse after autologous stem cell transplantation, and brentuximab vedotin exposure was variable. Magnetic negative selection was used to purify CD4+ T cells from thawed PBMCs.

The TCR sequence derives from a human donor with classical Hodgkin lymphoma. The gene calls are TRBV4-1 and TRBJ2-1; D is possibly TRBD2 (5 bases). The material sequenced was CD4+ T cells from blood, taken before the fourth cycle of nivolumab. The CDR3 is CASSQGTSSSYNEQFF. The CDR3 DNA is TGCGCCAGCAGCCAAGGGACTTCGAGCTCCTACAATGAGCAGTTCTTC.